This is a list of T cell receptor beta chains from one sample in a study of blood T cell repertoires in COVID-19. Clones were sequenced by immunoSEQ multiplex PCR, and TCRdb holds only the in-frame ones, with some missing. The sample yields over 200,000 clones, roughly 84% seen once. Sequencing was performed on peripheral blood. The source of these receptors is a man aged 35-49 years with active or convalescent COVID-19. The CDR3 runs from the conserved cysteine through the conserved F or W. D genes are given only for firm matches. The size of a clone is reported for some rows only, either as once, few or many, or as a class for expanded clones.

- | TRBJ1-2 | TRBV4-2 | TRBD1 | CASGGQPNYGYTF | TGTGCCAGCGGGGGACAGCCAAACTATGGCTACACCTTC
- | TRBJ1-5 | TRBV28 | - | CASSLWQGEGLLTQHF | TGTGCCAGCAGTTTATGGCAAGGTGAGGGTCTTTTGACCCAGCATTTT
once | TRBJ2-5 | TRBV27 | - | CASRPALYQETQYF | TGTGCCAGCAGGCCAGCGCTGTACCAAGAGACCCAGTACTTC
- | TRBJ1-2 | TRBV9 | - | CASSVDSQGWGYGYTF | TGTGCCAGCAGCGTAGACTCTCAGGGCTGGGGCTATGGCTACACCTTC
- | TRBJ1-5 | TRBV9 | - | CASSFRPGQPQHF | TGTGCCAGCAGCTTCCGTCCAGGTCAGCCCCAGCATTTT
- | TRBJ2-7 | TRBV10-2 | TRBD2 | CASSESLTSGTTYEQYF | TGCGCCAGCAGTGAGTCACTGACTAGCGGAACGACCTACGAGCAGTACTTC
- | TRBJ1-2 | TRBV28 | TRBD1 | CASRMDRVGYGYTF | TGTGCCAGCAGGATGGACAGGGTGGGCTATGGCTACACCTTC
- | TRBJ1-1 | TRBV5-1 | - | CASSLEGILNTEAFF | TGCGCCAGCAGCTTGGAGGGGATTTTGAACACTGAAGCTTTCTTT
- | TRBJ2-1 | TRBV30 | - | CAWSLSGWEQFF | TGTGCCTGGAGTTTGTCGGGATGGGAGCAGTTCTTC
- | TRBJ1-6 | TRBV27 | - | CASSLYGANSPLHF | TGTGCCAGCAGTTTATATGGGGCTAATTCACCCCTCCACTTT
- | TRBJ1-1 | TRBV25-1 | TRBD1 | CASSASGGFTEAFF | TGTGCCAGCAGTGCGTCAGGGGGCTTCACTGAAGCTTTCTTT
- | TRBJ2-7 | TRBV4-1 | - | CASSQGAGVYEQYF | TGCGCCAGCAGCCAAGGCGCAGGGGTCTACGAGCAGTACTTC
- | TRBJ2-3 | TRBV5-1 | TRBD1 | CASSLQTGGTDTQYF | TGCGCCAGCAGCCTACAGACAGGGGGCACAGATACGCAGTATTTT
- | TRBJ2-1 | TRBV27 | - | CASLDLLRDEQFF | TGTGCCAGCTTGGACCTCCTGAGGGATGAGCAGTTCTTC
- | TRBJ1-5 | TRBV5-5 | - | CASSSRGGRQPQHF | TGTGCCAGCAGCTCGAGGGGGGGTCGACAGCCCCAGCATTTT
- | TRBJ2-2 | TRBV7-3 | TRBD2 | CASSPRVAGDLDTGELFF | TGTGCCAGCAGCCCCCGGGTAGCGGGAGATCTTGACACCGGGGAGCTGTTTTTT
- | TRBJ1-4 | TRBV6-2/TRBV6-3 | - | CASSYGAGPTNEKLFF | TGTGCCAGCAGTTACGGGGCAGGGCCAACTAATGAAAAACTGTTTTTT
- | TRBJ2-3 | TRBV19 | TRBD2 | CASSVTSGHTDTQYF | TGTGCCAGTAGTGTAACTAGCGGGCACACAGATACGCAGTATTTT
- | TRBJ1-2 | TRBV27 | - | CASSLEGDGYTF | TGTGCCAGCAGTTTGGAAGGGGATGGCTACACCTTC
- | TRBJ2-7 | TRBV7-8 | - | CASSLGVAGDPYEQYF | TGTGCCAGCAGCTTAGGGGTCGCAGGGGACCCCTACGAGCAGTACTTC
- | TRBJ2-2 | TRBV7-2 | - | CASSLNSYTGELFF | TGTGCCAGCAGCTTAAACAGCTACACCGGGGAGCTGTTTTTT
- | TRBJ2-3 | TRBV5-1 | - | CASSLLGVADTQYF | TGCGCCAGCAGCTTATTAGGGGTGGCAGATACGCAGTATTTT
- | TRBJ2-6 | TRBV27 | - | CASTLTLSGANVLTF | TGTGCCAGCACCCTGACTCTTTCTGGGGCCAACGTCCTGACTTTC
- | TRBJ2-3 | TRBV19 | TRBD2 | CASSIRGTSGGDTQYF | TGTGCCAGTAGTATCCGAGGGACTAGCGGGGGGGATACGCAGTATTTT
- | TRBJ2-7 | TRBV27 | TRBD2 | CASSLRTSGSYEQYF | TGTGCCAGCAGTCTGAGGACTAGCGGGAGCTACGAGCAGTACTTC
- | TRBJ1-5 | TRBV5-1 | - | CASSPDGGFNQPQHF | TGCGCCAGCAGTCCGGACGGGGGATTCAATCAGCCCCAGCATTTT
- | TRBJ1-3 | TRBV9 | - | CASSVGLPGTGNTIYF | TGTGCCAGCAGCGTAGGATTGCCAGGGACTGGAAACACCATATATTTT
- | TRBJ1-1 | TRBV2 | - | CASSYGQMNTEAFF | TGTGCCAGCAGTTACGGACAGATGAACACTGAAGCTTTCTTT
- | TRBJ2-7 | TRBV27 | TRBD1 | CASSAGTGYVDVYEQYF | TGTGCCAGCAGTGCCGGGACAGGCTACGTCGACGTCTACGAGCAGTACTTC
- | TRBJ2-7 | TRBV5-4 | - | CASGTDTLTGEQYF | TGTGCCAGCGGAACCGACACGTTAACAGGCGAGCAGTACTTC
- | TRBJ2-2 | TRBV7-9 | - | CASSFQPGTGELFF | TGTGCCAGCAGCTTTCAGCCAGGGACCGGGGAGCTGTTTTTT
- | TRBJ2-1 | TRBV5-4 | TRBD2 | CASSLGLAGGRTYNEQFF | TGTGCCAGCAGCTTGGGACTAGCGGGAGGTCGAACCTACAATGAGCAGTTCTTC
- | TRBJ2-5 | TRBV3-1/TRBV3-2 | - | CASSQEVGTQETQYF | TGTGCCAGCAGCCAAGAGGTGGGGACACAAGAGACCCAGTACTTC
- | TRBJ1-1 | TRBV27 | - | CASSDRAEAFF | TGTGCCAGCAGCGACAGAGCTGAAGCTTTCTTT
- | TRBJ2-2 | TRBV7-3 | TRBD2 | CASSFSGRALTGELFF | TGTGCCAGCAGCTTTAGCGGGAGGGCCTTAACCGGGGAGCTGTTTTTT
- | TRBJ2-2 | TRBV28 | TRBD1 | CASSSPIPGQGTGELFF | TGTGCCAGCAGTTCACCCATACCGGGACAGGGAACCGGGGAGCTGTTTTTT
- | TRBJ1-3 | TRBV28 | TRBD1 | CASSERQGTGNTIYF | TGTGCCAGCAGCGAGAGACAGGGTACAGGAAACACCATATATTTT
- | TRBJ2-3 | TRBV5-1 | - | CASSLEGGAWTDTQYF | TGCGCCAGCAGCTTAGAAGGAGGGGCGTGGACAGATACGCAGTATTTT
- | TRBJ1-4 | TRBV4-1 | - | CASSQVVVQEKLFF | TGCGCCAGCAGCCAAGTCGTTGTCCAGGAAAAACTGTTTTTT
once | TRBJ1-2 | TRBV15 | TRBD1 | CATAQGANGYTF | TGTGCCACCGCGCAGGGGGCCAATGGCTACACCTTC
- | TRBJ1-1 | TRBV11-2 | - | CASSSRVEGNTEAFF | TGTGCCAGCAGCTCGCGGGTAGAGGGGAACACTGAAGCTTTCTTT
- | TRBJ1-3 | TRBV6-6 | - | CASSYGRTSSGNTIYF | TGTGCCAGCAGTTACGGAAGGACTAGCTCTGGAAACACCATATATTTT
- | TRBJ1-2 | TRBV4-1 | - | CASSQGDRSLYGYTF | TGCGCCAGCAGCCAAGGTGACAGGTCCCTCTATGGCTACACCTTC
- | TRBJ1-1 | TRBV25-1 | TRBD1 | CATTSDRAPTEAFF | TGTGCCACCACTTCCGACAGGGCCCCAACTGAAGCTTTCTTT
- | TRBJ1-1 | TRBV7-9 | TRBD1 | CASSLASGGQGSLAF | TGTGCCAGCAGCTTAGCGTCGGGCGGACAGGGGAGCTTGGCCTTT
- | TRBJ2-1 | TRBV2 | TRBD2 | CVILRGVVYNEQFF | TGTGTTATTCTTCGGGGGGTTGTCTACAATGAGCAGTTCTTC